Sequencing of this TCR beta chain was carried out in a study of regulatory T cells in long-lasting Graves disease. CDR3 length: 13 residues. CDR1 LGHDT and CDR2 YNNKEL come from the germline V gene (reference sequence). The V end was cut by 2 bases, the J end by 8 bases, with 12 bases between. Relying on iRepertoire HTBI primers and Arm-PCR of CDR3 regions, the team built TCR beta libraries. One entry per CDR3 protein results from TCRdb running MiXCR on the multiplex PCR reads. The repertoire holds roughly 500,000 distinct CDR3 sequences, with around an eighth as singletons. General study results and limits: It was in persistent disease that TRBV28, TRBJ1-2 and TRBJ2-5 were favored.

Time point of the sample: newly diagnosed GD, antithyroid drugs for less than 3 months. RNA extracted from PBMCs served as the sequencing template. The collection involved drawing roughly 10 milliliters of peripheral blood into EDTA tubes. For this clonotype: Its antigen is still unknown. This sequence may be a read error, since a much larger clone differs from it by one base.

The same sample was also used in a study of T cells in Graves' hyperthyroidism and ophthalmopathy. In that study: Aged 18 to 65, the patients had hyperthyroidism that was newly diagnosed and had lasted under 2 months. Model predictions of ophthalmopathy came a median approximately seven months before onset.

This sequence was found in a man aged 30-40 years with Graves disease. V is TRBV3-1 and J is TRBJ1-2, with a weak D call TRBD1 (6 bases). The sample here was peripheral blood mononuclear cells (PBMCs), taken at new diagnosis, from a patient treated with antithyroid drugs. For the CDR3, the DNA is TGTGCCAGCAGCCAAAGGGACAAGGCGGGCTACACCTTC. Amino acids: CASSQRDKAGYTF.